This T cell receptor beta chain was captured in a study of vaccination and CD4 T cells after COVID-19. The overall study: All convalescent patients were nasal swab PCR positive for SARS-CoV-2; several had mild and one severe disease. The convalescents included six males and four females, and among them two were Hispanic while seven were Caucasian.

The CDR3 has 17 amino acids. Germline V gene data show CDR1 as SNHLY and CDR2 as FYNNEI. V lost 5 bases to trimming and J lost 4 bases; unmatched junction nucleotides: 11. With the Oncomine TCR Beta short-read assay, DNA from cultured CD4+ T cells was sequenced. The genomic DNA was obtained from cultured CD4+ T cells by extraction with the QIAamp micro DNA kit. MiXCR, run by TCRdb on the PCR reads, gives a single entry per CDR3 protein. The table has some 16,000 distinct CDR3 sequences, 54% seen once. Treatment meaning: approximately nine-day PBMC culture with coronavirus spike peptide pools or control peptides (ViraFEST assay). With regard to this clonotype: Its antigen is unknown.

The chain couples TRBV2 to TRBJ2-3; 11 bases line up with TRBD2. The sequence derives from a human donor who had recovered from COVID-19. What was sequenced was CD4+ T cells from blood, cultured in vitro. The CDR3 bases are TGTGCCAGCAGTCTCCAACAGGTAGCGGGGGGGGCAGATACGCAGTATTTT. Its translation is CASSLQQVAGGADTQYF.